The TCR beta chain described here comes from a study of PD-1 blockade in classical Hodgkin lymphoma. Study results and caveats: Baseline TCR diversity was reportedly lower in newly diagnosed patients than healthy donors. CD4+ but not CD8+ TCR diversity rose significantly by C4D1.

CDR1 is SGHTA and CDR2 is FQGNSA in the germline V gene. The CDR3 extends over 15 amino acids. J gave up 3 bases and V 3 bases, and 4 bases lay outside the gene matches. The patients all showed relapse after autologous stem cell transplantation, while their brentuximab vedotin exposure varied. Complete response, partial response or progressive disease constituted the best response categories observed. This clone was detected many times. Its antigen is unidentified. The same CDR3 arises from other DNA sequences in this sample as well. Measured with immunoSEQ multiplex PCR; TCRdb has only the in-frame clones, and not every one. This table holds 120,000 to 150,000 clones, around 73% found once.

The clonotype comes from a human donor with classical Hodgkin lymphoma. Sample: peripheral blood mononuclear cells (PBMCs), taken before the second cycle of nivolumab. This rearrangement joins TRBV7-2 to TRBJ2-7; 11 bases are shared with TRBD1. The DNA for the CDR3 is TGTGCCAGCAGCTTTGGGACAGGGGGGATCTACGAGCAGTACTTC. Amino acids: CASSFGTGGIYEQYF.